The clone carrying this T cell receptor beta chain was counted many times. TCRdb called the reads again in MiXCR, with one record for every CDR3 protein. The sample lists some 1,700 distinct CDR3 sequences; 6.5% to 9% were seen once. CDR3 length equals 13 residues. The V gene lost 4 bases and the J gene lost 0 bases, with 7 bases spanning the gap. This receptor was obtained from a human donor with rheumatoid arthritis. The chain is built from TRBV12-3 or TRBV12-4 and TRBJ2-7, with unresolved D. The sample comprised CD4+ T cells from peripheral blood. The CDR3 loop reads CASSYTSSYEQYF. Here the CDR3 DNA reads TGTGCCAGCAGTTATACCAGCTCCTACGAGCAGTACTTC.